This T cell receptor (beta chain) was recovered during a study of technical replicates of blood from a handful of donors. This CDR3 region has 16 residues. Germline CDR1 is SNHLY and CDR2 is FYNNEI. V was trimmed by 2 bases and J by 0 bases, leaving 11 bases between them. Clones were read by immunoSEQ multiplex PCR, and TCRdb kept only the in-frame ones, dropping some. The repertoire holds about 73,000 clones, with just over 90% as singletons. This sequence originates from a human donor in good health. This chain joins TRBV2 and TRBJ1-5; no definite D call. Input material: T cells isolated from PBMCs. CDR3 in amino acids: CASSEIGVYSNQPQHF. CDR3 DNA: TGTGCCAGCAGTGAAATCGGGGTCTATAGCAATCAGCCCCAGCATTTT.